The source of this T cell receptor (beta chain) is a study of T-cell memory formation after mild COVID-19. This clonotype has ten or more counts. Trimming at V came to 6 bases and at J to 11 bases, leaving 9 bases not matched to a gene. Germline loops: CDR1 WSHSY, CDR2 SAAADI. CDR3 size: 12 residues. TCRdb analysed the 5' RACE reads with MiXCR anew, one entry per CDR3 protein. Of about 82,000 distinct CDR3 sequences in the sample, 13% are singletons; the top ten hold roughly two fifths. The source material was PBMCs or a T cell subset sorted from them (not recorded which). This receptor was obtained from a man younger than 35 who had mild COVID-19 (a few samples of this study predate the infection). Cell type and time point are not known. The chain couples TRBV10-2 to TRBJ1-1, with 7 nucleotides matching TRBD1. Here the CDR3 DNA reads TGCGCCAGCAGCCCCAGGGGGTTTAGGGCTTTCTTT. Protein sequence: CASSPRGFRAFF.